A single sample is the source of the 20 T cell receptor beta chains below, sequenced in a study of shared clonotypes between healthy human individuals. Sequenced by immunoSEQ multiplex PCR; TCRdb stores in-frame clones only, minus some. The top ten clones hold approximately 0.12% of a sample with approximately 600,000 clones, about 95% of them seen once. Naive CD8 cells, CD45RO-negative and positively selected for CCR7, excluded terminally differentiated effector memory CD45RA+ cells. Sequencing input: naive CD8+ T cells sorted from blood. The receptors stem from a woman younger than 45 in good health.

The chain uses TRBV10-3 and TRBJ2-2, with D perhaps matching TRBD1 (6 bases). Germline V gene sequence: CDR1 ENHRY, CDR2 SYGVKD. CDR3 size: 16 residues. V dropped 3 bases and J dropped 5 bases, with 16 bases sitting between them. The CDR3 reads CAISDPEGGATGELFF. CDR3 sequence (DNA): TGTGCCATCAGTGACCCCGAAGGGGGAGCAACCGGGGAGCTGTTTTTT.

The rearrangement joins TRBV7-9 to TRBJ2-1; no clear D gene. The CDR3 runs 15 residues. The germline V gene has CDR1 SEHNR and CDR2 FQNEAQ (reference sequence). Trimming left V 5 bases short and J 2 bases short, with 13 bases between. The CDR3 region has the DNA TGTGCCAGCAGCCATAACGGGCTTACCTACAATGAGCAGTTCTTC. Protein: CASSHNGLTYNEQFF.

The V gene is TRBV6-5, the J gene TRBJ1-1; no reliable D call. The CDR3 has 16 amino acids. From germline, CDR1 is MNHEY and CDR2 SVGAGI. V was shortened by 0 bases and J by 11 bases, with 22 bases between the two germline ends. This CDR3 reads CASSYSDAGDVSGAFF. The CDR3, as DNA: TGTGCCAGCAGTTACTCTGACGCTGGAGACGTGTCGGGGGCTTTCTTT.

The chain links TRBV28 to TRBJ2-1; D not certain. The V and J ends lost 2 bases and 3 bases respectively, with 17 bases between them. CDR3 size: 17 residues. Germline V CDR1 and CDR2: MDHEN, SYDVKM. The chain's CDR3 is CASSLALGQANYNEQFF. CDR3 nucleotide sequence: TGTGCCAGCAGTTTAGCTCTTGGGCAGGCGAACTACAATGAGCAGTTCTTC.

The gene calls are TRBV19 and TRBJ1-1; TRBD1 matches at 9 bases. The J segment lost 3 bases and the V segment lost 9 bases, leaving 5 bases of the junction unmatched. Germline V lookup: CDR1 LNHDA, CDR2 SQIVND (reference sequence). The CDR3 is 13 residues long. CDR3 DNA sequence: TGTGCCAGCAGGGACAGGGTTGACACTGAAGCTTTCTTT. Its protein is CASRDRVDTEAFF. Drawing the rest from reference TRBV19 and TRBJ1-1, the complete variable domain is DGGITQSPKYLFRKEGQNVTLSCEQNLNHDAMYWYRQDPGQGLRLIYYSQIVNDFQKGDIAEGYSVSREKKESFPLTVTSAQKNPTAFYLCASRDRVDTEAFFGQGTRLTVV.

The rearrangement links TRBV4-1 to TRBJ2-5; D tentatively reads TRBD1 or TRBD2 (5 bases each). Germline-derived CDR1 and CDR2 are MGHRA and YSYEKL. V lost 5 bases and J 5 bases, leaving 18 bases between the germline ends. The CDR3 covers 15 residues. The CDR3 region has the DNA TGCGCCAGCAGCAAACGGGACGCCACGCTGGAGACCCAGTACTTC. This translates into CASSKRDATLETQYF.

The chain uses TRBV19 and TRBJ1-2; D is uncertain. Germline CDR1 reads LNHDA; CDR2 reads SQIVND (reference sequence). Between the trimmed V and J ends, which lost 10 bases and 4 bases, there was a span of 10 bases. The CDR3 spans 11 residues. This CDR3 is CATESGYGYTF. The CDR3 DNA reads as TGTGCCACCGAATCTGGCTATGGCTACACCTTC.

This clone was observed a single time. The rearrangement joins TRBV10-3 to TRBJ2-5; the D gene is possibly TRBD1 (6 bases). Between the trimmed V and J ends, which lost 0 bases and 5 bases, there was a span of 19 bases. The CDR3 has 17 amino acids. Germline-derived CDR1 and CDR2 are ENHRY and SYGVKD. This CDR3 reads CAISESSGTLIRETQYF. The CDR3 DNA reads TGTGCCATCAGTGAGTCTTCCGGGACACTGATAAGGGAGACCCAGTACTTC.

Concerning this clone: The same CDR3 arises from other DNA sequences in this sample as well. The V gene is TRBV7-9, the J gene TRBJ2-7, with D tentatively TRBD2 (5 bases). Germline V gene sequence: CDR1 SEHNR, CDR2 FQNEAQ (reference sequence). V was pared by 5 bases and J by 2 bases, with 7 bases between. The CDR3 has 12 amino acids. The CDR3 protein is CASSLGAYEQYF. The CDR3 DNA reads as TGTGCCAGCAGCCTCGGGGCCTACGAGCAGTACTTC.

The chain uses TRBV9 and TRBJ2-7, with 7 positions matching TRBD2. Germline V lookup: CDR1 SGDLS, CDR2 YYNGEE. CDR3 length: 14 residues. V trimming: 4 bases; J trimming: 6 bases; junction bases outside the gene matches: 10. CDR3 sequence (DNA): TGTGCCAGCAGCCCCTCGGGGGGTAATGGCGAGCAGTACTTC. Its translation: CASSPSGGNGEQYF.

The chain employs TRBV15 and TRBJ2-7; weak D call: TRBD1 (7 bases). Germline loops: CDR1 LNHNV, CDR2 YYDKDF (reference sequence). The V end lost 6 bases, the J end lost 3 bases, and 15 bases lay between the germline ends. The CDR3 runs to 14 residues. For the CDR3, the DNA is TGTGCCACCAGAAGGACAGGAGGGGTCTACGAGCAGTACTTC. Amino acid sequence: CATRRTGGVYEQYF. Variable domain in full (rest from reference TRBV15 and TRBJ2-7): DAMVIQNPRYQVTQFGKPVTLSCSQTLNHNVMYWYQQKSSQAPKLLFHYYDKDFNNEADTPDNFQSRRPNTSFCFLDIRSPGLGDTAMYLCATRRTGGVYEQYFGPGTRLTVT.

Note on this clone: Distinct nucleotide sequences in the sample also encode this CDR3. This sequence joins TRBV27 and TRBJ2-7; 8 bases match TRBD2. The CDR3 totals 12 residues. Germline CDR1 MNHEY, CDR2 SMNVEV (reference sequence). The ends lost 6 bases at V and 4 bases at J; junction bases unmatched: 2. CDR3 loop: CASRGLGYEQYF. CDR3 in DNA: TGTGCCAGCAGGGGACTAGGGTACGAGCAGTACTTC.

Only one count was recorded for this clone. The chain couples TRBV5-3 to TRBJ2-3; 13 nucleotides agree with TRBD2. TRBV5-3 is identified as an open reading frame with a role that is uncertain. With V trimmed by 1 base and J by 2 bases, 13 bases remained unmatched. This CDR3 is built from 20 residues. The CDR3 DNA follows: TGTGCCAGAAGCTTGAGCCCGACTAGCGGGAGGTATAAGATCACAGATACGCAGTATTTT. Its translation: CARSLSPTSGRYKITDTQYF.

The gene calls are TRBV4-2 and TRBJ2-7; possibly TRBD1 or TRBD2 for D (5 bases each). Per the germline V gene, CDR1 is LGHNA and CDR2 is YNFKEQ. Trimming shortened V by 4 bases and J by 4 bases, and 11 bases separated the two germline ends. This CDR3 spans 13 amino acids. The CDR3 DNA reads TGTGCCAGCAGCCCGGGGACCGAGTACGAGCAGTACTTC. This translates into CASSPGTEYEQYF.

With respect to this clone: Other nucleotide sequences from this sample produce the same CDR3. V and J are TRBV27 and TRBJ2-5; D remains ambiguous. The CDR3 runs 14 residues. V gave up 3 bases and J gave up 0 bases, with 8 bases separating them. The germline CDR1 and CDR2 sequences are MNHEY and SMNVEV (reference sequence). DNA of the CDR3: TGTGCCAGCAGTTTTGGCAGAAACCAAGAGACCCAGTACTTC. Translating it yields CASSFGRNQETQYF.

The V gene is TRBV11-2, the J gene TRBJ2-1; D remains ambiguous. The CDR3 runs 12 residues. Trimming pared 5 bases from V and 8 bases from J, leaving 10 bases between. CDR1 and CDR2 (germline): SGHAT, FQNNGV. The CDR3 loop is CASSPPGHEQFF. CDR3 nucleotides: TGTGCCAGCAGCCCCCCCGGTCATGAGCAGTTCTTC.

Here the CDR3 reads CASSLGGIFSEQYF. The CDR3 bases are TGTGCCAGCAGCTTGGGCGGGATTTTTTCCGAGCAGTACTTC. V usage is TRBV5-6 and J usage is TRBJ2-7; D is perhaps TRBD2 (6 bases). CDR1 is SGHDT, CDR2 YYEEEE, per germline. V lost 0 bases to trimming and J lost 6 bases, with 13 bases between them. The CDR3 extends over 14 amino acids.

In nucleotides, the CDR3 is TGTGCCAGCAGCTTATCAGGGGCCGATTCACCCTCCTACGAGCAGTACTTC. It translates to CASSLSGADSPSYEQYF. The rearrangement uses TRBV7-9 and TRBJ2-7, with a weak D call TRBD1 (6 bases). The V end lost 2 bases, the J end lost 0 bases, and 17 bases lay between the germline ends. CDR3 length: 17 residues. Germline V CDR1 and CDR2: SEHNR, FQNEAQ (reference sequence).

The chain is built from TRBV5-6 and TRBJ2-1; D remains unclear. The CDR3 runs to 13 residues. Germline CDR1 is SGHDT and CDR2 is YYEEEE. Trimming stripped 4 bases from V and 3 bases from J, with 8 bases between. The DNA for the CDR3 is TGTGCCAGCAGCCCGCAAAACTACAATGAGCAGTTCTTC. Its protein product is CASSPQNYNEQFF.

This chain links TRBV29-1 with TRBJ1-2; D gene uncertain. Trimming took off 1 base at V and 6 bases at J, with 15 bases between the two ends. Looked up from germline, CDR1 is SQVTM and CDR2 is ANQGSEA. The CDR3 loop spans 14 amino acids. CDR3 in DNA: TGCAGCGTTGAAGTAGGGTGGATTCAAAATGGCTACACCTTC. Encoded protein: CSVEVGWIQNGYTF.